These T cell receptor beta chains were read from a single sample in a study of blood T cells in healthy people across ages. TCRdb re-derived calls from the 5' RACE reads in MiXCR, one entry per CDR3 protein. The table shows about 940,000 distinct CDR3 sequences, with around 46% occurring only once. The sequenced sample consisted of blood. The source of these receptors is a man aged 30 to 45 in good health. The CDR3 runs from the conserved cysteine through the conserved F or W. D genes are given only for firm matches. Only part of the rows carry a size: once, few, many, or a class if the clone is expanded.

abundance: .
v_gene: TRBV20-1
d_gene: .
j_gene: TRBJ1-2
CDR3nt: TGCAGTGCTACCCAGGGATCTAACTATGGCTACACCTTC
CDR3aa: CSATQGSNYGYTF

abundance: .
v_gene: TRBV12-3/TRBV12-4
d_gene: TRBD1
j_gene: TRBJ2-7
CDR3nt: TGTGCCAGCACCCCAGGCAGGGGGATCCACGAGCAGTACTTC
CDR3aa: CASTPGRGIHEQYF

abundance: .
v_gene: TRBV28
d_gene: TRBD1
j_gene: TRBJ1-1
CDR3nt: TGTGCCAGCGAGGGACAGCCGAACACTGAAGCTTTCTTT
CDR3aa: CASEGQPNTEAFF

abundance: .
v_gene: TRBV12-3/TRBV12-4
d_gene: TRBD2
j_gene: TRBJ2-1
CDR3nt: TGTGCCAGCAGTTCCAAATGGGGGATAGCGGGGGACTCCTACAATGAGCAGTTCTTC
CDR3aa: CASSSKWGIAGDSYNEQFF

abundance: .
v_gene: TRBV7-9
d_gene: TRBD1
j_gene: TRBJ2-7
CDR3nt: TGTGCCAGCAGCCCAGTCCGGGACAGCTACGAGCAGTACTTC
CDR3aa: CASSPVRDSYEQYF

abundance: .
v_gene: TRBV7-9
d_gene: .
j_gene: TRBJ2-3
CDR3nt: TGTGCCAGCAGCCAAGGACAGTCAGCCACAGATACGCAGTATTTT
CDR3aa: CASSQGQSATDTQYF

abundance: few
v_gene: TRBV29-1
d_gene: TRBD1
j_gene: TRBJ1-1
CDR3nt: TGCAGCGTAACGGTGACAGGGGGTTTAAACACTGAAGCTTTCTTT
CDR3aa: CSVTVTGGLNTEAFF

abundance: few
v_gene: TRBV7-2
d_gene: .
j_gene: TRBJ2-3
CDR3nt: TGTGCCAGCCAGCCTTCTAGCACAGATACGCAGTATTTT
CDR3aa: CASQPSSTDTQYF

abundance: .
v_gene: TRBV3-1
d_gene: TRBD2
j_gene: TRBJ2-7
CDR3nt: TGTGCCAGCAGCCCCTCCGGGACTAGCGGGACCACCCAGTACTTC
CDR3aa: CASSPSGTSGTTQYF

abundance: few
v_gene: TRBV29-1
d_gene: .
j_gene: TRBJ2-3
CDR3nt: TGCAGCGGGTCGGCAGCAGATACGCAGTATTTT
CDR3aa: CSGSAADTQYF

abundance: few
v_gene: TRBV7-8
d_gene: .
j_gene: TRBJ2-5
CDR3nt: TGTGCCAGCAGCCCAGACAGGAGGGAGACCCAGTACTTC
CDR3aa: CASSPDRRETQYF

abundance: .
v_gene: TRBV30
d_gene: .
j_gene: TRBJ1-5
CDR3nt: TGTGCCTGGAGTAAGAATAGCAATCAGCCCCAGCATTTT
CDR3aa: CAWSKNSNQPQHF

abundance: few
v_gene: TRBV28
d_gene: .
j_gene: TRBJ1-5
CDR3nt: TGTGCCAGCAGGCCTGGGACGGTTAGCAATCAGCCCCAGCATTTT
CDR3aa: CASRPGTVSNQPQHF

abundance: few
v_gene: TRBV6-1
d_gene: .
j_gene: TRBJ2-1
CDR3nt: TGTGCCAGCAGTGAGTTGGATGAGCAGTTCTTC
CDR3aa: CASSELDEQFF

abundance: .
v_gene: TRBV10-3
d_gene: .
j_gene: TRBJ2-6
CDR3nt: TGTGCCATCAGTGAGTCGAAAGGGAAGGCTGGGGCCAACGTCCTGACTTTC
CDR3aa: CAISESKGKAGANVLTF

abundance: .
v_gene: TRBV9
d_gene: .
j_gene: TRBJ2-2
CDR3nt: TGTGCCAGCAGCGTACAGGACGGAACCACCGGGGAGCTGTTTTTT
CDR3aa: CASSVQDGTTGELFF

abundance: .
v_gene: TRBV4-1
d_gene: .
j_gene: TRBJ2-1
CDR3nt: TGCGCCAGCAGCCAAGATCGAAGTCGACCCGATAGCTCCTACAATGAGCAGTTCTTC
CDR3aa: CASSQDRSRPDSSYNEQFF

abundance: many
v_gene: TRBV7-6
d_gene: .
j_gene: TRBJ2-7
CDR3nt: TGTGCCAGCAGCTTAGGAGTTCGCGGCCCAGCCTACGAGCAGTACTTC
CDR3aa: CASSLGVRGPAYEQYF

abundance: .
v_gene: TRBV10-3
d_gene: .
j_gene: TRBJ2-7
CDR3nt: TGTGCCATCGAGGCCGGGGGATCTACCGAGCAGTACTTC
CDR3aa: CAIEAGGSTEQYF

abundance: once
v_gene: TRBV20-1
d_gene: TRBD1
j_gene: TRBJ1-1
CDR3nt: TGCAGTGCGGTCGGCGACAGGGGAAACACTGAAGCTTTCTTT
CDR3aa: CSAVGDRGNTEAFF

abundance: .
v_gene: TRBV12-3/TRBV12-4
d_gene: TRBD2
j_gene: TRBJ2-1
CDR3nt: TGTGCCAGCAGTCCCGGCGGGGGGCCTGCAAATGAGCAGTTCTTC
CDR3aa: CASSPGGGPANEQFF

abundance: .
v_gene: TRBV20-1
d_gene: TRBD1
j_gene: TRBJ1-2
CDR3nt: TGCAGTGCTCCCAGGACAGGGGGCTTTGATGGCTACACCTTC
CDR3aa: CSAPRTGGFDGYTF

abundance: .
v_gene: TRBV29-1
d_gene: TRBD1
j_gene: TRBJ1-1
CDR3nt: TGCAGCGGGGGGACAGGGATGAACACTGAAGCTTTCTTT
CDR3aa: CSGGTGMNTEAFF

abundance: .
v_gene: TRBV7-2
d_gene: .
j_gene: TRBJ2-4
CDR3nt: TGTGCCAGCAGCTTAGAGGGTGAGAGGATTAGGGGCAAAAACATTCAGTACTTC
CDR3aa: CASSLEGERIRGKNIQYF

abundance: .
v_gene: TRBV7-9
d_gene: .
j_gene: TRBJ1-4
CDR3nt: TGTGCCAGCAGCTTACCAGGGGCAACTAATGAAAAACTGTTTTTT
CDR3aa: CASSLPGATNEKLFF

abundance: .
v_gene: TRBV18
d_gene: .
j_gene: TRBJ2-7
CDR3nt: TGTGCCAGCTCACCAGCCCAGGGTGGGGCCTACGAGCAGTACTTC
CDR3aa: CASSPAQGGAYEQYF

abundance: .
v_gene: TRBV20-1
d_gene: TRBD2
j_gene: TRBJ2-7
CDR3nt: TGCAGTGGAGCGGGGGGTTCCTACGAGCAGTACTTC
CDR3aa: CSGAGGSYEQYF

abundance: .
v_gene: TRBV15
d_gene: .
j_gene: TRBJ1-2
CDR3nt: TGTGCCACCAGCAGAGACAGCCTTAACTATGGCTACACCTTC
CDR3aa: CATSRDSLNYGYTF

abundance: few
v_gene: TRBV20-1
d_gene: TRBD2
j_gene: TRBJ2-7
CDR3nt: TGCAGTGCTAGAAAGCGCCTAGCGGGGCACGAGCAGTACTTC
CDR3aa: CSARKRLAGHEQYF

abundance: .
v_gene: TRBV2
d_gene: .
j_gene: TRBJ2-2
CDR3nt: TGTGCCAGCAATTTCGACAGGACCTACACCGGGGAGCTGTTTTTT
CDR3aa: CASNFDRTYTGELFF

abundance: few
v_gene: TRBV3-1
d_gene: .
j_gene: TRBJ2-6
CDR3nt: TGTGCCAGCAGCCCCAGAACGGGCTCCGGGGCCAACGTCCTGACTTTC
CDR3aa: CASSPRTGSGANVLTF

abundance: .
v_gene: TRBV7-2
d_gene: .
j_gene: TRBJ2-7
CDR3nt: TGTGCCAGCACCCCGTGGACGGCGAGCTCCTACGAGCAGTACTTC
CDR3aa: CASTPWTASSYEQYF

abundance: .
v_gene: TRBV7-2
d_gene: TRBD1
j_gene: TRBJ1-2
CDR3nt: TGTGCCAGCAGCTTAGGGGACAGGGCACATGGCTACACCTTC
CDR3aa: CASSLGDRAHGYTF

abundance: few
v_gene: TRBV10-3
d_gene: .
j_gene: TRBJ1-4
CDR3nt: TGTGCCATCTGCCCGGCAACTAATGAAAAACTGTTTTTT
CDR3aa: CAICPATNEKLFF

abundance: .
v_gene: TRBV28
d_gene: TRBD1
j_gene: TRBJ1-3
CDR3nt: TGTGCCAGCAGGGAGGGGACAGCAACTGGAAACACCATATATTTT
CDR3aa: CASREGTATGNTIYF

abundance: few
v_gene: TRBV29-1
d_gene: TRBD2
j_gene: TRBJ2-7
CDR3nt: TGCAGCGTTGAAGAGGGGGGGATCGAGCAGTACTTC
CDR3aa: CSVEEGGIEQYF

abundance: .
v_gene: TRBV20-1
d_gene: TRBD1
j_gene: TRBJ2-3
CDR3nt: TGCAGTGCTAGTAGGGACAGGGGCACAGATACGCAGTATTTT
CDR3aa: CSASRDRGTDTQYF

abundance: few
v_gene: TRBV12-3/TRBV12-4
d_gene: .
j_gene: TRBJ2-7
CDR3nt: TGTGCCAGCAGTTTAGCCGGGACTCCTTCCTACGAGCAGTACTTC
CDR3aa: CASSLAGTPSYEQYF

abundance: .
v_gene: TRBV27
d_gene: TRBD2
j_gene: TRBJ2-1
CDR3nt: TGTGCCGCCGAGACTAGCGGGGGACGTCGGGAGCAGTTCTTC
CDR3aa: CAAETSGGRREQFF

abundance: few
v_gene: TRBV3-1
d_gene: .
j_gene: TRBJ2-7
CDR3nt: TGTGCCAGCAGCCATCAGGGAGAGACCTACGAGCAGTACTTC
CDR3aa: CASSHQGETYEQYF

abundance: .
v_gene: TRBV7-6
d_gene: .
j_gene: TRBJ1-3
CDR3nt: TGTGCCAGCAGCCCGGTCTCTGGAAACACCATATATTTT
CDR3aa: CASSPVSGNTIYF

abundance: few
v_gene: TRBV20-1
d_gene: .
j_gene: TRBJ1-1
CDR3nt: TGCAGGCTAGAGACGATGAACACTGAAGCTTTCTTT
CDR3aa: CRLETMNTEAFF

abundance: .
v_gene: TRBV7-9
d_gene: .
j_gene: TRBJ2-7
CDR3nt: TGTGCCAGCAGCGCCAAGGCCCAGATCTACGAGCAGTACTTC
CDR3aa: CASSAKAQIYEQYF

abundance: once
v_gene: TRBV12-5
d_gene: .
j_gene: TRBJ2-3
CDR3nt: TGTGCTAGTGGTTTGTCCCCGACAGCGGATACGCAGTATTTT
CDR3aa: CASGLSPTADTQYF

abundance: many
v_gene: TRBV14
d_gene: .
j_gene: TRBJ2-1
CDR3nt: TGTGCCAGCAGCCAAAGTTGGAGGGGGTATAATGAGCAGTTCTTC
CDR3aa: CASSQSWRGYNEQFF

abundance: .
v_gene: TRBV20-1
d_gene: .
j_gene: TRBJ2-5
CDR3nt: TGCAGTGCTAGAGACTCGGGACTCCTCAAAGAGACCCAGTACTTC
CDR3aa: CSARDSGLLKETQYF

abundance: .
v_gene: TRBV24-1
d_gene: TRBD1
j_gene: TRBJ2-3
CDR3nt: TGTGCCACCAGTGATTCCACAGGGGAGAGAGGCACAGATACGCAGTATTTT
CDR3aa: CATSDSTGERGTDTQYF

abundance: .
v_gene: TRBV7-9
d_gene: .
j_gene: TRBJ2-7
CDR3nt: TGTGCCGCGGCCGGGGTCGGTGAGCAGTACTTC
CDR3aa: CAAAGVGEQYF

abundance: .
v_gene: TRBV6-1
d_gene: TRBD1
j_gene: TRBJ1-2
CDR3nt: TGTGCCAGCAGCGGGGGGACAGGCACGCCTCATCCCTATGGCTACACCTTC
CDR3aa: CASSGGTGTPHPYGYTF

abundance: .
v_gene: TRBV6-1
d_gene: .
j_gene: TRBJ2-3
CDR3nt: TGTGCCAGCAGAACTAGCACCAGCACAGATACGCAGTATTTT
CDR3aa: CASRTSTSTDTQYF

abundance: .
v_gene: TRBV7-9
d_gene: .
j_gene: TRBJ1-1
CDR3nt: TGTGCCAGCAGCCCCCCGAGCGACACTGAAGCTTTCTTT
CDR3aa: CASSPPSDTEAFF

abundance: .
v_gene: TRBV7-9
d_gene: TRBD2
j_gene: TRBJ2-1
CDR3nt: TGTGCCAGCAGCCCCCGCGCCAGCGGGGTCTACAATGAGCAGTTATTC
CDR3aa: CASSPRASGVYNEQLF

abundance: .
v_gene: TRBV20-1
d_gene: TRBD2
j_gene: TRBJ2-1
CDR3nt: TGCAGTGCCCCCGGCCTAGCGGGTTACAATGAGCAGTTCTTC
CDR3aa: CSAPGLAGYNEQFF

abundance: few
v_gene: TRBV20-1
d_gene: TRBD2
j_gene: TRBJ2-7
CDR3nt: TGCAGTGCGGAACTAGCGGCCGGGCTAGAGCAGTACTTC
CDR3aa: CSAELAAGLEQYF

abundance: once
v_gene: TRBV20-1
d_gene: .
j_gene: TRBJ2-7
CDR3nt: TGCAGTGCCCCCCCGCGGGTGTCGAACTCCTACGAGCAGTACTTC
CDR3aa: CSAPPRVSNSYEQYF

abundance: many
v_gene: TRBV5-1
d_gene: TRBD2
j_gene: TRBJ2-3
CDR3nt: TGTGCCAGCCGTAGCGGGGGGGGCACAGATACGCAGTATTTT
CDR3aa: CASRSGGGTDTQYF

abundance: .
v_gene: TRBV9
d_gene: TRBD1
j_gene: TRBJ2-1
CDR3nt: TGTGCCAGCAGCGTAGGGGTAGGTAACAGGGGGGCTCAGAATGAGCAGTTCTTC
CDR3aa: CASSVGVGNRGAQNEQFF

abundance: many
v_gene: TRBV28
d_gene: TRBD2
j_gene: TRBJ2-1
CDR3nt: TGTGCCAGCAGTGCTCGGGGGGGCCCAGGTAATGAGCAGTTCTTC
CDR3aa: CASSARGGPGNEQFF